This T cell receptor (beta chain) was retrieved from a study of blood T cell repertoires in COVID-19 (dated by TCRdb to 2018 to 2021). Regarding the study in general: Collaborator samples came from the United States, Italy and Spain and covered acute and convalescent phases of COVID-19. The material from the prospective study consisted of cDNA or gDNA derived from T cells, B-cell-depleted T cells, or PBMCs. Deeply sampled blood TCRbeta repertoires from subjects exposed to, actively infected with, or recovered from COVID-19 were included in the dataset. The repertoires were made available in a free public database intended to serve as a resource for research on the immune response to SARS-CoV-2. Samples came from the ongoing ImmuneRACE study (first 160 participants) plus 1,254 subjects from 6 global collaborators. Nearly every sample came with metadata listing a de-identified subject ID, COVID-19 status, age in years and sex. HLA class I and class II types, where available, came from metadata supplied by the sample provider rather than from assay-based typing.

V lost 9 bases and J lost 5 bases, and the count of bases not matched to a germline gene is 11. Based on the germline V gene, the CDR1 and CDR2 sequences are SNHLY and FYNNEI. From cysteine to phenylalanine, the CDR3 is 14 amino acids long. The retained sequence is limited to the CDR3, 42 bases, with the frame set at the first base. TCRbeta CDR3 regions were amplified from genomic DNA using the immunoSEQ Assay, a bias-controlled multiplex PCR. Under the source paper's analysis protocol: The number of nucleated cells in each sample was estimated by amplification of reference gene primers within the assay. Sequence reads were collapsed and filtered to measure the absolute abundance of every unique TCRbeta CDR3 rearrangement. For each sample, productive Simpson clonality was calculated by taking the square root of Simpson's diversity index across productive rearrangements. Entries here come from immuneACCESS through TCRdb and include only in-frame sequences with V and J called. Some clones fail to appear in such tables; in the studies checked, an unresolved V gene covers under half of the shortfall, and the cause of the remainder is unknown. D and trimming come from the DNA, and the V and J calls and clone size come from that table. Here the sample has some 270,000 clones; roughly 88% occur a single time. The ten largest clonotypes hold about 11% of the sample.

Each collaborating institution followed its own protocols to collect whole blood in K2EDTA tubes. Collaborator samples were shipped for TCRbeta analysis as frozen whole blood, isolated PBMCs, or DNA extracted from either sample type. General study outcomes and caveats: Clinical and demographic metadata were provided uncurated, with the amount varying by source and participant.

Turning to this clone: This clone's antigen is unknown. Within one base of it there is no much larger clone, and no base qualities were kept.

Sequenced sample: peripheral blood. The TCR was taken from a woman in her 70s with acute or convalescent COVID-19. The V and J segments used are TRBV2 and TRBJ1-2; 8 of the junction bases match TRBD1. The sequenced DNA: TGTGCCAGTAGGAGCGGGACAGGAGAATATGGCTACACCTTC. The translation is CASRSGTGEYGYTF.